The source of this T cell receptor (beta chain) is a study of beta chain features in type 1 diabetes. Trimming took off 0 bases at V and 4 bases at J, with 6 bases between the two ends. Germline CDR1 is SGHTA and CDR2 is FQGNSA. The CDR3 totals 14 residues. Study-level results: People with Type 1 diabetes carried modestly yet significantly shorter TCRB CDR3s in all four CD4+ subsets. Across patients, naive, central memory and Treg TCRB repertoires exhibited apparently greater similarity than was observed across healthy donors.

Reverse transcription of all isolated RNA meant that expressed TCRB transcripts were sequenced. Assay: immunoSEQ multiplex PCR; the TCRdb copy retains only in-frame clones and omits some. This sample carries a few hundred thousand clones, about 11% of them seen once, and the ten largest clones take approximately 0.017%. This clone was found a few times. Its antigen is as yet unknown. The receptor was isolated from a man aged 25 to 40 with type 1 diabetes. The chain is built from TRBV7-2 and TRBJ2-2; no reliable D call. Sequenced material: naive CD4+ T cells from blood. CDR3 DNA: TGTGCCAGCAGCTTAGCCCCGAGCACCGGGGAGCTGTTTTTT. The encoded protein is CASSLAPSTGELFF.